Detailed here is one T cell receptor (beta chain). Its antigen target is currently unknown. Within one base of it there is no much larger clone, and no base qualities were kept. This sample stems from a study of cytomegalovirus exposure and HLA in healthy donors (dated by TCRdb to between 2016 and 2019). At the level of the whole study: An earlier analysis of more than 550 of the donors reported under 300 Gb of sequence data and roughly 120 million unique TCR beta sequences obtained from around 170 million T cells. Around 330 gigabases of sequencing data and approximately 91 million unique TCR sequences made up an early release that covered some 640 HLA-typed donors. Of the roughly 400 genotyped donors, about 80% fell in the genetic ancestry cluster associated with self-reported Caucasian donors. The study aimed to test whether signatures of past pathogen exposure could be identified by cataloging public T cell receptors. The T cell repertoires of 666 subjects were profiled by immunosequencing and related to cytomegalovirus serostatus. Besides the first cohort of 500 to 700 subjects, a separate validation cohort made up of about 120 different subjects was used. To predict cytomegalovirus infection status, the study combined high-throughput TCR immunosequencing, statistical association of individual TCRs with disease status, and machine learning. A later analysis re-examined previously published TCR beta repertoires from several hundred donors and added high-resolution HLA genotyping to investigate patterns of TCR occurrence. In the later analysis, no new phenotypic data were used to find candidate immune exposures; instead, reliance was placed on TCR beta sequences and their occurrence across donors. An earlier analysis of fewer than 700 of the donors applied high-throughput TCR beta sequencing to assess whether each TCR beta V gene segment acted as functional or pseudogenic. Alongside the repertoire data, information on donor age, sex, ethnicity and CMV serostatus was compiled. A later genetic analysis took genome-wide SNP genotypes for about 55% of the 666 donors and used that subset as a discovery cohort. Every repertoire in the discovery cohort had been generated on one and the same sequencing platform. HLA typing covered class I and class II loci at four-digit resolution. The number of typed donors differed by locus: about 620-630 for A, B, C, DRB1 and DQB1; about 520 for DQA1; approximately 600 for DPA1; and around 450 for DPB1. Roughly 5 DR-DQ haplotypes were handled as single units for association and clustering, since linkage in the cohort was strong. Among a few hundred genotyped donors of the cohort, an average of approximately 240,000 unique TCR beta nucleotide sequences were sequenced per donor, roughly 18% of them non-productive. Summary of the overall study and its limitations: Some IMGT-functional V segments, including TRBV6-2 and TRBV6-3, could not be distinguished by the 87-base-pair reads and were therefore excluded. In a later analysis, most CMV-associated TCR beta chains were found to appear HLA-restricted, with HLA associations seemingly driven largely by CMV exposure. The classifier was reported to diagnose cytomegalovirus status with high specificity and sensitivity in both the original cohort and the validation cohort. Broadly in line with IMGT annotations, most TCR beta V segments showed up in productive rearrangements about 87% or about 30% of the time in an earlier analysis of a few hundred of the donors. Linkage disequilibrium might explain the correlated functional status among segregating V segments, but an unknown experimental factor could not be excluded. When HLA alleles, especially DR and DQ, strongly co-occurred, attributing TCR associations to individual alleles was difficult. In a later analysis, HLA-associated TCR beta chains showed more clonal expansion and lower generation probabilities than non-associated chains that were equally common. Because HLA typing was unavailable for some donors at each locus, only the typed subset was used in association tests. A further reported finding was that TCR beta sequences accurately predicted the HLA-A and HLA-B alleles for most subjects in the first cohort. V-gene and J-gene trimming of TCR beta chains was associated with a missense DCLRE1C variant in a later genetic analysis, and the association was replicated in an independent cohort. While some public TCRs were present in many individuals, most TCR sequences turned up only very rarely across donors. Because counts were too low, roughly 16 rarely observed V segments, including chromosome 9 orphons, were excluded from the earlier analysis of 587 of the donors. According to the authors, the approach could potentially be generalized to other disease states and immunological phenotypes. Only TCR beta chains were sequenced in this cohort, and the absence of alpha or paired-chain data limited detectable features. CMV serostatus was the only immune exposure information available for the cohort. According to a later analysis, TCR association rates differed among HLA loci, with DRB1 alleles showing the most associated TCRs and HLA-C alleles showing the fewest. The study listed 150 to 200 TCR beta chains as associated with cytomegalovirus. Several of the top co-occurrence clusters appeared to be linked to parvovirus B19, influenza, CMV and Epstein-Barr virus, according to a later analysis. The sequencing pipeline was judged likely to have produced a cluster of highly shared sequence variants as a technical artifact. Compared with the roughly 670-donor mean, donors in an Asian-associated ancestry cluster had fewer N-insertions in productive TCRs, according to a later genetic analysis. The presence/absence analyses assumed that sequencing depth was roughly uniform across donors, and that assumption may not be true. A few of the identified cytomegalovirus-associated TCR beta chains were confirmed in vitro to be specific for cytomegalovirus antigens. Specific HLA alleles were associated with 15,000 to 20,000 TCR beta sequences at a false discovery rate of 0.05 in a later analysis.

The cohort consisted of 666 healthy bone marrow donors. At the time of sampling, every cohort member was nominally healthy, though immune exposures that went unrecorded were likely present. The donor tested CMV seronegative and was one of the 352 seronegative cohort members. A peripheral blood sample was provided by each donor, and peripheral blood mononuclear cells were used for TCR beta sequencing. The Qiagen DNeasy Blood Extraction Kit was used to extract genomic DNA from the blood cell samples. Germline trimming amounts to 4 bases on V and 2 bases on J, with 8 as the count of junction bases outside the gene matches. Reading from cysteine to phenylalanine, the CDR3 counts 15 amino acids. CDR3 DNA only is kept here, 45 bases in frame from base 1. For CDR1 and CDR2, the germline V gene (reference sequence) lists SGHNT and YYREEE. Libraries were constructed by the immunoSEQ multiplex PCR assay. The multiplex PCR relied on a mix of 60 forward primers for TCR Vbeta segments and 13 reverse primers for TCR Jbeta segments. Amplification of the CDR3 region of rearranged TCR beta genes was performed with a multiplex PCR assay on genomic DNA. Amplified TCR beta libraries were sequenced as 87-base-pair reads on the Illumina HiSeq System. Under the source paper's analysis protocol: Across the 500 to 750 repertoires, a later analysis counted roughly 77 million unique TCR beta chains, about 10 million of which were shared by at least two donors. Raw reads were error-corrected and collapsed into unique sequences by a nearest-neighbor algorithm in which closely related sequences were merged to remove PCR and sequencing errors. V, D and J gene segments were assigned by aligning CDR3 sequences to IMGT reference sequences. For a sequence to be retained, at least a six-nucleotide match to both a V gene segment and a J gene segment was required. Rearrangements were called productive when the CDR3 lacked stop codons and stayed in frame with V and J; all others were non-productive. CDR3 was defined according to IMGT convention as the region running from the second conserved V-encoded cysteine to the conserved J-encoded phenylalanine. The earlier analysis of fewer than 750 of the donors excluded sequences that lacked an unambiguous match to a single V gene segment. An earlier analysis of several hundred of the donors called V segments functional above 56.7% productive rearrangements and segregating when the between-donor standard deviation exceeded 5%. A statistical classification framework was built for diagnosing cytomegalovirus status from the catalog of TCR beta chain sequences. V and J gene assignment, in a later analysis, came from comparing TCR nucleotide sequences with IMGT/GENE-DB human TR gene sequences. Using the TCRdist pipeline, a later analysis assigned CDR3 sequences along with most-parsimonious VDJ recombination scenarios. In a later analysis, each TCR beta chain was defined by its CDR3 amino acid sequence together with its V-gene family, and reads without a unique V-gene family were excluded. In a later analysis, around 650 highly shared, low-generation-probability nucleotide sequences were removed to address suspected cross-contamination and a sequencing artifact. In a later analysis, a clonal expansion index was calculated for each public chain from normalized within-repertoire ranks of inferred template counts. A later analysis computed generation probabilities with a VDJ recombination model fitted to out-of-frame rearrangements, and checked the results against IGoR. A later analysis scored TCR-TCR, TCR-HLA and TCR-CMV co-occurrence with hypergeometric tests, applying a repertoire-size bias correction to TCR pairs. False discovery rates were estimated in a later analysis by permuting HLA or CMV assignments 20 times. A later analysis grouped co-occurring TCRs with DBSCAN, adding TCRdist sequence similarity when clustering within HLA-allele-positive subsets. Co-occurrence clustering excluded repertoires with fewer than 30,000 or more than 120,000 public chains, plus five with anomalous nucleotide sharing. TCRdb holds this immuneACCESS table with in-frame rearrangements only. Some clones are missing; in checked studies, unresolved V genes explain under half, and the rest has no known cause. V, J and clone size are taken as reported in that table, and D and trimming were inferred from the DNA itself. Present in this sample are 100,000 to 150,000 clones, approximately 80% of which were seen just once. The ten largest make up 1% of the sample.

The receptor chain draws on TRBV5-4 and TRBJ1-2, and 7 bases in between align with TRBD1. The clonotype comes from a man aged 40-49 years in good health and CMV-seronegative. Sequenced sample: PBMCs. The CDR3 reads as follows: CASSLWDRGNYGYTF. DNA sequence: TGTGCCAGCAGCCTATGGGACAGAGGGAACTATGGCTACACCTTC.